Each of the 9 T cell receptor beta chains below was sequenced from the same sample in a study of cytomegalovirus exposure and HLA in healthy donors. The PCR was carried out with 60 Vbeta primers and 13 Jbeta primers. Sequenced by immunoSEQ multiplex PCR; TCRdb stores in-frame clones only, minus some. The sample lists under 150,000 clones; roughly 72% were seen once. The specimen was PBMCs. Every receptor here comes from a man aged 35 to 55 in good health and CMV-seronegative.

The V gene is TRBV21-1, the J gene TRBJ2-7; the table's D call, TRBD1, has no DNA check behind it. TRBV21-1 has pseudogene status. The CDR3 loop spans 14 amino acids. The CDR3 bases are TGTGCCAGCAGCGAACCGGGACAGGGTTACGAGCAGTACTTC. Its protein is CASSEPGQGYEQYF.

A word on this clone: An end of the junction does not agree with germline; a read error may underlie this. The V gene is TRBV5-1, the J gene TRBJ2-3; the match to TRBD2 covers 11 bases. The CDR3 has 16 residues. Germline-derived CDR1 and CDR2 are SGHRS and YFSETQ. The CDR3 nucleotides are TGCGTCAGCAGCCTCTCAACTAGCGGGGGTGCAGATACGCAGTATTTT. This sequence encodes CVSSLSTSGGADTQYF.

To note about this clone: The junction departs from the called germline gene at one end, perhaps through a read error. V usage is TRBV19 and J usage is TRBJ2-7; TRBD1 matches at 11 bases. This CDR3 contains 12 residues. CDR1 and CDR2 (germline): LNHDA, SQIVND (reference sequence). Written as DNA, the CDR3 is TGTGCCAGTAAAGGGACAGGGGGACGCCTGAACTTC. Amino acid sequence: CASKGTGGRLNF. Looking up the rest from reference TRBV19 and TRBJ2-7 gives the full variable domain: DGGITQSPKYLFRKEGQNVTLSCEQNLNHDAMYWYRQDPGQGLRLIYYSQIVNDFQKGDIAEGYSVSREKKESFPLTVTSAQKNPTAFYLCASKGTGGRLNFGPGTRLTVT.

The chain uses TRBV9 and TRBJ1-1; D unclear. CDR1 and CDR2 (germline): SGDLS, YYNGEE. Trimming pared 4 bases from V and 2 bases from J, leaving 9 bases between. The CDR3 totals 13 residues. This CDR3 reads CASSPRHNTEAFF. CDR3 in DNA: TGTGCCAGCAGCCCCCGACACAACACTGAAGCTTTCTTT. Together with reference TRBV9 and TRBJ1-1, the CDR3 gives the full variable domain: DSGVTQTPKHLITATGQRVTLRCSPRSGDLSVYWYQQSLDQGLQFLIQYYNGEERAKGNILERFSAQQFPDLHSELNLSSLELGDSALYFCASSPRHNTEAFFGQGTRLTVV.

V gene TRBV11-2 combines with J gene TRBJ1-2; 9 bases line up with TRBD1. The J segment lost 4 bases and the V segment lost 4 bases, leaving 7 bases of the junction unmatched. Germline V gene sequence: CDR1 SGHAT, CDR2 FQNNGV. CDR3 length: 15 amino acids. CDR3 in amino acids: CASSSNRGRSYGYTF. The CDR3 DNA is TGTGCCAGCAGCTCAAACAGGGGGCGAAGCTATGGCTACACCTTC.

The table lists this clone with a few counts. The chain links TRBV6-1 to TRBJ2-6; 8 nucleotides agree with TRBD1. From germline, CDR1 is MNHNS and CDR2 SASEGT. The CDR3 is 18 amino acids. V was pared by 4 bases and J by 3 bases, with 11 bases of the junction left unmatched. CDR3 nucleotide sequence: TGTGCCAGCAGTGCTTTCCCACCGACAGGGGATGGGGCCAACGTCCTGACTTTC. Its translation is CASSAFPPTGDGANVLTF.

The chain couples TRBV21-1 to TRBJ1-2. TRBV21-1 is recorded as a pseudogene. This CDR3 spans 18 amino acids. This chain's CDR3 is CASSKERLWDKPNYGYTF. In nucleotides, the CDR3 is TGTGCCAGCAGCAAAGAGCGGTTGTGGGATAAGCCTAACTATGGCTACACCTTC.

The CDR3 coding sequence is TGTGCCAGTAGTCGCTTCTGGACGGGGAATCAGCCCCAGCATTTT. Encoded protein: CASSRFWTGNQPQHF. The V and J genes are TRBV19 and TRBJ1-5, with D unresolved. The CDR3 runs 15 residues. Trimming took off 5 bases at V and 4 bases at J, with 15 bases between the two ends. Germline-derived CDR1 and CDR2 are LNHDA and SQIVND (reference sequence).

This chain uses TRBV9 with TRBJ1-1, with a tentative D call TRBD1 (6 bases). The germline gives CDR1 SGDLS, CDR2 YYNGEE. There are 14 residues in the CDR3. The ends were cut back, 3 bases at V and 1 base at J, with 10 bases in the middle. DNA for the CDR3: TGTGCCAGCAGCGGCAAGACAGGGAACACTGAAGCTTTCTTT. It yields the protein CASSGKTGNTEAFF.